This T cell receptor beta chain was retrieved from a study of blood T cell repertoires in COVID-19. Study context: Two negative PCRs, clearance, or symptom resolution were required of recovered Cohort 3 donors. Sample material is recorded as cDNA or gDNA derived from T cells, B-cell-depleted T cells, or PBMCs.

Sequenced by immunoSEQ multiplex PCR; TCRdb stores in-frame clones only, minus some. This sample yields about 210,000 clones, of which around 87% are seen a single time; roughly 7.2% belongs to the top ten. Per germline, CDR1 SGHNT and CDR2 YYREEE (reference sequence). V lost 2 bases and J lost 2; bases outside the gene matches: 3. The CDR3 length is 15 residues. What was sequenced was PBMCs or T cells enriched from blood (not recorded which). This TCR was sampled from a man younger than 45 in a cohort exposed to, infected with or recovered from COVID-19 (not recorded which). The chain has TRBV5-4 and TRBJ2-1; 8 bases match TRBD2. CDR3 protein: CASSFRREAYNEQFF. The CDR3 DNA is TGTGCCAGCAGCTTTAGGCGGGAGGCCTACAATGAGCAGTTCTTC. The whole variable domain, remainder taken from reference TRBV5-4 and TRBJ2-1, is ETGVTQSPTHLIKTRGQQVTLRCSSQSGHNTVSWYQQALGQGPQFIFQYYREEENGRGNFPPRFSGLQFPNYSSELNVNALELDDSALYLCASSFRREAYNEQFFGPGTRLTVL.